These 2 T cell receptor beta chains were sequenced from one sample in a study of cytomegalovirus exposure and HLA in healthy donors. 60 Vbeta and 13 Jbeta primers were used in PCR. Sequencing used immunoSEQ multiplex PCR; TCRdb keeps in-frame clones, though not all of them. The sample lists about 120,000 clones, 65% to 80% occurring once. The sequenced sample consisted of PBMCs. The receptors derive from a man aged 18 to 30 in good health and CMV-seropositive.

The chain links TRBV6-5 to TRBJ1-4, with 9 bases aligning to TRBD1. CDR1 is MNHEY, CDR2 SVGAGI, per germline. Germline trimming cut 4 bases from V and 12 bases from J; bases unmatched to any gene: 6. The CDR3 extends over 13 amino acids. The CDR3 region is CASSSPGQGELFF. CDR3 sequence (DNA): TGTGCCAGCAGTTCTCCGGGACAGGGAGAACTGTTTTTT.

The rearrangement links TRBV10-3 to TRBJ2-5; TRBD2 aligns across 7 bases. The DNA matches TRBJ2-7 better at its end, which makes the J call doubtful. Germline CDR1 reads ENHRY; CDR2 reads SYGVKD. This CDR3 has 15 residues. CDR3 nucleotide sequence: TGTGCCATCAGTGTTGGGGAGGGAGGCGGTTACGAGCAGTACTTC. Translation: CAISVGEGGGYEQYF.